The present entry profiles one T cell receptor (beta chain) with its context. Its antigen remains unidentified. Trimming took off 3 bases at V and 7 bases at J, with 16 bases between the two ends. Germline CDR1 is MNHNS and CDR2 is SASEGT. The CDR3 contains 15 residues. In TCRdb, the reads were re-called with MiXCR into one record per CDR3 protein. Here the sample spans approximately 260,000 distinct CDR3 sequences, around 20% being singletons. This sample was taken from a study of T cell repertoires in cytomegalovirus infection. Study details: Use of recently identified HLA-C-restricted and well-studied HLA-B-restricted CMV epitopes was part of the study. General study points: The study found HLA-C-restricted CMV-specific TCR beta clonotypes dominating the ex vivo response.

The TCR sequence derives from a human donor in good health (CMV status not recorded). Some clones in this sample may be carry-over from other donors' samples. The chain joins TRBV6-1 to TRBJ2-4, with D maybe TRBD2 (6 bases). The specimen was cultured PBMCs, collected from culture after CMV antigen stimulation. CDR3 region: CASSDVRGLRNIQYF. DNA of the CDR3: TGTGCCAGCAGTGATGTTCGGGGACTTAGGAACATTCAGTACTTC.